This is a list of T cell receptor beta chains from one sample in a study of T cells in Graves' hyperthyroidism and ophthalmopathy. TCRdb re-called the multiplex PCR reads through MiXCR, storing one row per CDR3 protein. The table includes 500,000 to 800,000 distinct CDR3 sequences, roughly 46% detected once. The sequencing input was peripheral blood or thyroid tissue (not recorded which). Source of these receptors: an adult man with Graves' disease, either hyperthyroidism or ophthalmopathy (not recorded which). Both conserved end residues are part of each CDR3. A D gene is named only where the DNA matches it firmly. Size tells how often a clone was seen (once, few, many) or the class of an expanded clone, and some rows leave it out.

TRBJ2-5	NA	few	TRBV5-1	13	TGCGCCAGCACAAATCCAGTACAAGAGACCCAGTACTTC	CASTNPVQETQYF
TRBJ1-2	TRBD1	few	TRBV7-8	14	TGTGCCAGCAGCCAAGAACAGGGGGTCCATGGCTACACCTTC	CASSQEQGVHGYTF
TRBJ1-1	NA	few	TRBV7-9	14	TGTGCCAGCAGCTTAAAACAGGCCAACACTGAAGCTTTCTTT	CASSLKQANTEAFF
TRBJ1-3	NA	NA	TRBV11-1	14	TGTGCCAGCTTAGACGGCAGCTCTGGAAACACCATATATTTT	CASLDGSSGNTIYF
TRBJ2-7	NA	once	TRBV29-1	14	TGCAGCGTTGAGCGGGACAGCGGGGGTTACGAGCAGTACTTC	CSVERDSGGYEQYF
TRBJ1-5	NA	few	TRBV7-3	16	TGTGCCAGCAGCCCGGCACCACGGCAGGACAATCAGCCCCAGCATTTT	CASSPAPRQDNQPQHF
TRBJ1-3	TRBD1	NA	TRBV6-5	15	TGTGCCAGCAGGAGGACAGGGCTAGTTGGAAACACCATATATTTT	CASRRTGLVGNTIYF
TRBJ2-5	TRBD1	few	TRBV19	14	TGTGCCAGTAGTATAAAGGGACAGTTAGAGACCCAGTACTTC	CASSIKGQLETQYF
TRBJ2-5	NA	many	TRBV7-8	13	TGTGCCAGCAGCTCCGGACTGGGGCAGACCCAGTACTTC	CASSSGLGQTQYF
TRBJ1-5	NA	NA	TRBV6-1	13	TGTGCCAGCAGTTACGGGGGCGTTCAGCCCCAGCATTTT	CASSYGGVQPQHF
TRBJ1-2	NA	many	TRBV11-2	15	TGTGCCAGCAGCATTGCGGGCAGGGTTGAGGAGGGCTACACCTTC	CASSIAGRVEEGYTF
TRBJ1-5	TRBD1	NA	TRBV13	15	TGTGCCAGCAGTCGGGACAGAGGAGGAGATTCGTCCCAGCATTTT	CASSRDRGGDSSQHF
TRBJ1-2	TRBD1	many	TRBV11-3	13	TGTGCCAGCAGCGTAGACAGGGAACATGGCTACACCTTC	CASSVDREHGYTF
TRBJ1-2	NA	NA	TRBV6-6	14	TGTGCCAGCAGTTACTCGATAGAGCCCTATGGCTACACCTTC	CASSYSIEPYGYTF
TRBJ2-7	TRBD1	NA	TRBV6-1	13	TGTGCCAGCGAGGGACAGGACTCCTACGAGCAGTACTTC	CASEGQDSYEQYF
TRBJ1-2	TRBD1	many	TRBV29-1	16	TGCAGCGTTGGTAGTGCCGGGACAGGGATCAACTATGGCTACACCTTC	CSVGSAGTGINYGYTF
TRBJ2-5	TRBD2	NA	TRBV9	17	TGTGCCAGCAGCGTATCTACGTCCGGGACTAACCAAGAGACCCAGTACTTC	CASSVSTSGTNQETQYF
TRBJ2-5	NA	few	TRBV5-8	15	TGTGCCAGCAGCCGATCCCCTGGAGCTGATGAGACCCAGTACTTC	CASSRSPGADETQYF
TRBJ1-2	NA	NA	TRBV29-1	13	TGCAGCGTGTCCTTTAATCCAGGACGTGGCTACACCTTC	CSVSFNPGRGYTF
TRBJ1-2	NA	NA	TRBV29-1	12	TGCAGCGTTGAGATGGCCCCCTATGGCTACACCTTC	CSVEMAPYGYTF
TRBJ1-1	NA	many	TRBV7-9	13	TGTGCCAGCAGCTTGGTGGCGAACACTGAAGCTTTCTTT	CASSLVANTEAFF
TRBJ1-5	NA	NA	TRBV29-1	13	TGCAGCAGTTGGACAGTTAGCAATCAGCCCCAGCATTTT	CSSWTVSNQPQHF
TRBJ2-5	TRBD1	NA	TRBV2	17	TGTGCCAGCAGGAGGTCGGGGGGGACAGGGGGCGCCGAGACCCAGTACTTC	CASRRSGGTGGAETQYF
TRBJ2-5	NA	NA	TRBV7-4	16	TGTGCCAGCAGCATAGGAATAATACAGGGTGGAGAGACCCAGTACTTC	CASSIGIIQGGETQYF
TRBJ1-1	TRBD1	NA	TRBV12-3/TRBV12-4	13	TGTGCCACCGGTAGACAGGGGAGCACTGAAGCTTTCTTT	CATGRQGSTEAFF
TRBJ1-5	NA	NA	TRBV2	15	TGCGCCAGCAGCCAAGAAACGAGGGGCTGGGGTCCCCAGCATTTT	CASSQETRGWGPQHF
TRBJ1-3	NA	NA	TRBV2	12	TGTGCCAGCATAGAGGCTGGAAACACCATATATTTT	CASIEAGNTIYF
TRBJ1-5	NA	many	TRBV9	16	TGTGCCAGCAGCGTAGGGGCAGGCGGTGGCAATCAGCCCCAGCATTTT	CASSVGAGGGNQPQHF
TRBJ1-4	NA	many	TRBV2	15	TGTGCCAGCAACGGGCGGGGTTGGGGGAATGAAAAACTGTTTTTT	CASNGRGWGNEKLFF
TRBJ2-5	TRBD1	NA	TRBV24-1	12	TGTGCTCCTCGACAGGGGCAAGAGACCCAGTACTTC	CAPRQGQETQYF
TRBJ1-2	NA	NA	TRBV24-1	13	TGTGCCACCAGGGGACACGTCAACTATGGCTACACCTTC	CATRGHVNYGYTF
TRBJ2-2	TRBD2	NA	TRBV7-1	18	TGTGCCAGCAGCTCGGGACTAGCGGGGGGGCCGAACACCGGGGAGCTGTTTTTT	CASSSGLAGGPNTGELFF
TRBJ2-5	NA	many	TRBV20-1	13	TGCAGTGCTAGAGGGGGAGGCGGAGAGACCCAGTACTTC	CSARGGGGETQYF
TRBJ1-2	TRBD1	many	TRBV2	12	TGTGCCAGCAGGGCAGGGGGTCGGGGCTACACCTTC	CASRAGGRGYTF
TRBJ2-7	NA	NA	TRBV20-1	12	TGCAGTGCTAGCGCCGGGCTAGCGCCTGAGTACTTC	CSASAGLAPEYF
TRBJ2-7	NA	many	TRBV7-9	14	TGTGCCAGCAGCTTAGTAACTGGGGCTTACGAGCAGTACTTC	CASSLVTGAYEQYF
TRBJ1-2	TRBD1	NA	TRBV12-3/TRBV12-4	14	TGTGCCAGCACCCAGGGGGGACAGGGCAAAAGCTACACCTTC	CASTQGGQGKSYTF
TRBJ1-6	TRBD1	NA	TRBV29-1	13	TGCAGCGTTCCGGGACAGGGGAATTCACCCCTCCACTTT	CSVPGQGNSPLHF
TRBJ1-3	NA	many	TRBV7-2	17	TGTGCCAGCAGCTTAGTGCCGGGGGCTACCTCTGGAAACACCATATATTTT	CASSLVPGATSGNTIYF
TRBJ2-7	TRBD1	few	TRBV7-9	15	TGTGCCAGCAGCCAGAACCGGGACAGGTTCTACGAGCAGTACTTC	CASSQNRDRFYEQYF
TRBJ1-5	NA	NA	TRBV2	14	TGTGCCAGCAGTGGCAGGTTAGAGAATCAGCCCCAGCATTTT	CASSGRLENQPQHF
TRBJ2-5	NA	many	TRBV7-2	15	TGTGCCAGCAGCTTGGGTGGGAGTGCTCAAGAGACCCAGTACTTC	CASSLGGSAQETQYF
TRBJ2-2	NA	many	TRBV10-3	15	TGTGCCATCAGTGAAGTCGGGACAACAACCGGGGAGCTGTTTTTT	CAISEVGTTTGELFF
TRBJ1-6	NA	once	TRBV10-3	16	TGTGCCATCAGCAGGGACGGAAGTTTCTATAATTCACCCCTCCACTTT	CAISRDGSFYNSPLHF
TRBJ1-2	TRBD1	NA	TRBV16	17	TGTGCCAGCAGCCAATCGATGGCCGGACAGGGGGACTATGGCTACACCTTC	CASSQSMAGQGDYGYTF
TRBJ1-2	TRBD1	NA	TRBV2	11	TGTGCCACACACAGGGGCGATGGCTACACCTTC	CATHRGDGYTF
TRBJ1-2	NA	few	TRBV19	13	TGTGCTAGCACCCCCGGGCCCGAGTATGGCTACACCTTC	CASTPGPEYGYTF
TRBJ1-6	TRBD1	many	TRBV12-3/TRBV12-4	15	TGTGCCAGCAGTTTTGGGGGGACAGGGAATTCACCCCTCCACTTT	CASSFGGTGNSPLHF
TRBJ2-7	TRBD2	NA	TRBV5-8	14	TGTGCCAGCAGCATTACTAGCGGGGTAGGAGAGCAGTACTTC	CASSITSGVGEQYF
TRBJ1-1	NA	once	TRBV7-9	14	TGTGCCAGCAGCTCTAGGGACGGAGGTTTAGGGGCTTTCTTT	CASSSRDGGLGAFF
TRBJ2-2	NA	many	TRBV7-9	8	TGTGCCAGCGGGGAGCTGTTTTTT	CASGELFF
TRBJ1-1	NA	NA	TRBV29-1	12	TGCAGCGTGAACAGCGGAGACACTGAAGCTTTCTTT	CSVNSGDTEAFF
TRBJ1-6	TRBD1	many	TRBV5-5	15	TGTGCCAGCAGCTGGGGACAGGCCTCTAATTCACCCCTCCACTTT	CASSWGQASNSPLHF
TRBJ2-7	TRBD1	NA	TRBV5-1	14	TGCGCCAGCAGCCCGGACAGGGGATCCTACGAGCAGTACTTC	CASSPDRGSYEQYF
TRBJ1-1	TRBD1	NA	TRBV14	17	TGTGCCAGCAGCCAAGTTCTCCCAGGGGGGCTGAACACTGAAGCTTTCTTT	CASSQVLPGGLNTEAFF
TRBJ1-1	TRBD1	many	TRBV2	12	TGTGCCAGCAGTGAAAACAGGGGGTTTGCTTTCTTT	CASSENRGFAFF